What follows are 28 T cell receptor beta chains derived from one specimen sequenced in a study of blood T cell repertoires in COVID-19 (dated by TCRdb to 2019 to 2021). The library was built by means of the immunoSEQ multiplex PCR assay. TCRdb stores this immuneACCESS table with in-frame sequences only. Part of the clones is absent; in the studies checked, under half of the shortfall reflects unresolved V genes, and no reason is known for the rest. A total of 250,000 to 300,000 clones appear in this sample, about four fifths of them only once. The ten most abundant clones make up around 2.9% of the sample. The sequenced sample was peripheral blood. The receptors come from a woman aged 55-75 years with active or convalescent COVID-19.

Worth noting for this clone: The sample holds other DNA sequences that translate to the same CDR3. This chain joins TRBV10-3 and TRBJ1-1; possibly TRBD1 for D (5 bases). The V gene lost 0 bases and the J gene lost 5 bases, with 7 bases spanning the gap. The CDR3 has 13 residues. Looked up from germline, CDR1 is ENHRY and CDR2 is SYGVKD. The CDR3 coding sequence is TGTGCCATCAGTGAGTCTAGGGGTACTGAAGCTTTCTTT. Protein sequence: CAISESRGTEAFF.

This rearrangement joins TRBV5-6 to TRBJ2-2; 7 nucleotides align to TRBD1. This CDR3 contains 13 residues. J lost 10 bases, V lost 6 bases, and 9 bases had no gene match. Germline loops: CDR1 SGHDT, CDR2 YYEEEE. This CDR3 is CASTDDRVEELFF. Here the CDR3 DNA reads TGTGCCAGCACCGACGACAGGGTCGAGGAGCTGTTTTTT.

About this clone: Other nucleotide sequences in the sample specify the same CDR3. This chain links TRBV7-3 with TRBJ2-5; D remains unclear. The CDR3 contains 13 residues. Trimming left V 6 bases short and J 0 bases short, with 8 bases between. Germline CDR1 SGHTA, CDR2 FQGTGA. In DNA form, the CDR3 reads TGTGCCAGCAGTCGAACAAACCAAGAGACCCAGTACTTC. The encoded protein is CASSRTNQETQYF.

The rearrangement uses TRBV10-1 and TRBJ2-5, with 7 nucleotides matching TRBD1. Germline lookup yields CDR1 WNHNN and CDR2 SYGVQD (reference sequence). CDR3 length: 15 amino acids. Trimming at V came to 4 bases and at J to 1 base, leaving 6 bases not matched to a gene. The CDR3 loop is CASSGYRGLQETQYF. DNA for the CDR3: TGCGCCAGCAGTGGATACAGGGGCCTCCAAGAGACCCAGTACTTC.

This chain joins TRBV5-6 and TRBJ2-1; 12 bases fit TRBD2. The CDR3 covers 17 residues. Germline V gives CDR1 SGHDT, CDR2 YYEEEE. With V trimmed by 0 bases and J by 10 bases, 11 bases remained unmatched. In DNA, the CDR3 is TGTGCCAGCAGCTTGGGAGCTAGCGGGGGGGGCGGAGGCGAGCAGTTCTTC. It codes for CASSLGASGGGGGEQFF.

This chain links TRBV7-9 with TRBJ1-1; 8 positions match TRBD1. The CDR3 extends over 15 amino acids. The germline gives CDR1 SEHNR, CDR2 FQNEAQ (reference sequence). J lost 7 bases, V lost 1 base, and 8 bases had no gene match. CDR3 coding DNA: TGTGCCAGCAGCTTAGGTTTCAGGGGGCAGGGTGAAGCTTTCTTT. It yields the protein CASSLGFRGQGEAFF.

This chain's CDR3 is CASSSTGGLGYTF. The CDR3 bases are TGTGCCAGCAGTTCAACAGGGGGCCTCGGCTACACCTTC. The chain employs TRBV27 and TRBJ1-2; TRBD1 aligns across 9 bases. V lost 4 bases and J lost 8; bases outside the gene matches: 5. Looked up from germline, CDR1 is MNHEY and CDR2 is SMNVEV (reference sequence). The CDR3 consists of 13 residues.

The chain has TRBV19 and TRBJ1-1; D unresolved. V was pared by 7 bases and J by 4 bases, with 13 bases between. CDR3 length equals 13 residues. In germline, CDR1 is LNHDA, CDR2 SQIVND (reference sequence). CDR3 nucleotides: TGTGCCAGTATCGGGAGAGTGAGCACTGAAGCTTTCTTT. This encodes CASIGRVSTEAFF.

This clone is a singleton in its sample. V and J are TRBV5-1 and TRBJ1-4; 7 bases fit TRBD1. The CDR3 has 15 amino acids. CDR1 is SGHRS, CDR2 YFSETQ, per germline. V shed 0 bases and J 7 bases; nucleotides not matched to a gene: 6. The CDR3 loop is CASSLGSGGGEKLFF. The CDR3 DNA is TGCGCCAGCAGCTTGGGATCAGGGGGAGGTGAAAAACTGTTTTTT.

V usage is TRBV7-3 and J usage is TRBJ1-4; D may be TRBD1 (5 bases). Germline V gene data show CDR1 as SGHTA and CDR2 as FQGTGA. Trimming shortened V by 4 bases and J by 4 bases, and 13 bases separated the two germline ends. This CDR3 is 15 amino acids long. CDR3 bases: TGTGCCAGCAGCTCTAGGGGCAGACTTAATGAAAAACTGTTTTTT. Translated, it gives CASSSRGRLNEKLFF.

V and J are TRBV14 and TRBJ2-5, with 13 bases matching TRBD2. CDR3 length: 15 amino acids. Germline V gene lookup returns CDR1 SGHDN and CDR2 FVKESK. The junction had 4 bases not matched to a gene; V was cut back by 3 bases and J by 6 bases. CDR3 nucleotide sequence: TGTGCCAGCAGCCAGGGACTAGCGGGGACGAAGACCCAGTACTTC. Translating it yields CASSQGLAGTKTQYF.

The V gene is TRBV7-6, the J gene TRBJ2-3, with TRBD1 matching 7 bases. In germline, CDR1 is SGHVS, CDR2 FNYEAQ. V was clipped by 1 base and J by 12 bases; unmatched bases: 7. This CDR3 contains 13 residues. The CDR3: CASSLENRGPQYF. The CDR3 bases are TGTGCCAGCAGCTTAGAGAACAGGGGCCCTCAGTATTTT.

This rearrangement joins TRBV27 to TRBJ2-3; 8 bases agree with TRBD2. Germline V gene sequence: CDR1 MNHEY, CDR2 SMNVEV (reference sequence). Germline trimming cut 7 bases from V and 2 bases from J; bases unmatched to any gene: 5. The length of the CDR3 is 14 residues. The CDR3 sequence is CASISGGPTDTQYF. The CDR3 region has the DNA TGTGCCAGCATCAGCGGGGGACCCACAGATACGCAGTATTTT.

This clone was counted once. V gene TRBV6-2 or TRBV6-3 combines with J gene TRBJ1-1; possible D gene TRBD1, 5 bases. The V and J ends lost 0 bases and 5 bases respectively, with 13 bases between them. The CDR3 has 15 amino acids. Germline CDR1 and CDR2: MNHEY and SVGEGT. The CDR3 here is CASSYSSRGRTEAFF. The CDR3 DNA reads TGTGCCAGCAGTTACTCCTCGCGGGGGAGGACTGAAGCTTTCTTT.

A remark on this clone: A much bigger clone sits one base away, suggesting this may be a read error. Other DNA sequences within the sample encode an identical CDR3. The gene calls are TRBV11-2 and TRBJ1-2; 7 bases agree with TRBD1. CDR1 is SGHAT and CDR2 is FQNNGV in the germline V gene. Trimming at V came to 4 bases and at J to 4 bases, leaving 3 bases not matched to a gene. The CDR3 consists of 13 residues. The chain's CDR3 is CASSSGQFYGYTF. CDR3 coding DNA: TGTGCCAGCAGCTCGGGACAGTTCTATGGCTACACCTTC.

J is TRBJ2-3 and V is TRBV5-4; 9 bases are a match to TRBD2. This CDR3 is 16 amino acids long. From germline, CDR1 is SGHNT and CDR2 YYREEE (reference sequence). V trimming: 7 bases; J trimming: 0 bases; junction bases outside the gene matches: 9. CDR3 region: CASGSGGQTSTDTQYF. The CDR3 DNA reads TGTGCCAGCGGAAGCGGGGGGCAAACTAGCACAGATACGCAGTATTTT.

As to this clone: Its ends do not fully match the called genes, so a read error is possible. The rearrangement links TRBV7-7 to TRBJ2-1, with D possibly TRBD1 on 6 matching bases. The germline CDR1 and CDR2 sequences are SSHAT and FNYEAQ (reference sequence). The CDR3 length is 13 residues. CDR3 residues: CASSLDRSHEQFF. The CDR3 DNA reads as TGTGCTAGCAGCTTAGACAGGAGCCATGAGCAGTTCTTC.

The V gene is TRBV5-1, the J gene TRBJ1-1; 10 bases are a match to TRBD1. The length of the CDR3 is 16 residues. The germline CDR1 and CDR2 sequences are SGHRS and YFSETQ. J gave up 5 bases and V 4 bases, and 11 bases lay outside the gene matches. The CDR3 is CASSPPGQGRRTEAFF. DNA of the CDR3: TGCGCCAGCAGCCCTCCGGGACAGGGGCGTCGTACTGAAGCTTTCTTT. Looking up the rest from reference TRBV5-1 and TRBJ1-1 gives the full variable domain: KAGVTQTPRYLIKTRGQQVTLSCSPISGHRSVSWYQQTPGQGLQFLFEYFSETQRNKGNFPGRFSGRQFSNSRSEMNVSTLELGDSALYLCASSPPGQGRRTEAFFGQGTRLTVV.

The V gene is TRBV4-1, the J gene TRBJ2-2; no reliable D call. CDR1 is MGHRA and CDR2 is YSYEKL in the germline V gene. V lost 1 base to trimming and J lost 7 bases, with 16 bases between them. CDR3 length equals 16 residues. The CDR3 here is CASSQVAARQGGELFF. CDR3 in DNA: TGCGCCAGCAGCCAAGTGGCGGCTCGTCAAGGCGGGGAGCTGTTTTTT.

This sequence joins TRBV16 and TRBJ2-2, with D possibly matching TRBD1 (5 bases). This CDR3 spans 16 amino acids. Germline values: CDR1 KGHSY, CDR2 FQNENV. The V end was cut by 4 bases, the J end by 2 bases, with 14 bases between. CDR3 bases: TGTGCCAGCAGCCTCCGGGCAGGGATTAACACCGGGGAGCTGTTTTTT. Translating it yields CASSLRAGINTGELFF. The entire variable domain, with the rest obtained from reference TRBV16 and TRBJ2-2, is as follows: GEEVAQTPKHLVRGEGQKAKLYCAPIKGHSYVFWYQQVLKNEFKFLISFQNENVFDETGMPKERFSAKCLPNSPCSLEIQATKLEDSAVYFCASSLRAGINTGELFFGEGSRLTVL.

The chain uses TRBV7-8 and TRBJ2-1; a weak D match, TRBD2 (7 bases). The CDR3 spans 14 residues. CDR1 SGHVS and CDR2 FQNEAQ come from the germline V gene. Trimming pared 2 bases from V and 7 bases from J, leaving 12 bases between. CDR3 residues: CASSLLRGGNEQFF. Here the CDR3 DNA reads TGTGCCAGCAGCTTACTCAGGGGAGGGAATGAGCAGTTCTTC.

The rearrangement uses TRBV13 and TRBJ2-1; 9 bases match TRBD1. J lost 3 bases, V lost 5 bases, and 5 bases had no gene match. Germline-derived CDR1 and CDR2 are PRHDT and FYEKMQ (reference sequence). This CDR3 is built from 15 residues. The CDR3 loop is CASSPRDRVYNEQFF. The CDR3 DNA is TGTGCCAGCAGCCCGCGGGACAGGGTCTACAATGAGCAGTTCTTC.

This rearrangement joins TRBV5-1 to TRBJ2-7; 10 positions match TRBD2. This CDR3 comprises 15 residues. Losses at the gene ends were 0 bases for V and 2 bases for J; bases not matched to a gene: 2. Germline lookup yields CDR1 SGHRS and CDR2 YFSETQ. In DNA, the CDR3 is TGCGCCAGCAGCTTGGGGACTAGCGGTGCCTACGAGCAGTACTTC. This codes for CASSLGTSGAYEQYF.

This chain links TRBV7-6 with TRBJ1-1; 8 nucleotides match TRBD1. Trimming cost V 5 bases and J 1 base; bases outside gene matches: 6. The CDR3 sequence is 15 residues long. Germline V lookup: CDR1 SGHVS, CDR2 FNYEAQ. CDR3 nucleotide sequence: TGTGCCAGCAGCCCGAACAGGGGGAGGAACACTGAAGCTTTCTTT. Its translation is CASSPNRGRNTEAFF.

The chain links TRBV19 to TRBJ2-1; 8 bases fit TRBD2. V was pared by 7 bases and J by 12 bases, with 17 bases of the junction left unmatched. The CDR3 consists of 15 residues. Germline CDR1 and CDR2: LNHDA and SQIVND (reference sequence). CDR3 in DNA: TGTGCCAGTACCCCTGGGCGGGGGGTCGGAGAGAGGCAGTTCTTC. This encodes CASTPGRGVGERQFF.

The genes are TRBV29-1 and TRBJ2-3; 9 positions match TRBD2. The V segment lost 3 bases and the J segment 2 bases; nucleotides outside the gene matches: 3. The CDR3 is 14 residues long. Germline CDR1 reads SQVTM; CDR2 reads ANQGSEA. The CDR3 loop reads CSVESSGATDTQYF. CDR3 DNA sequence: TGCAGCGTTGAGTCTAGCGGGGCCACAGATACGCAGTATTTT.

This chain joins TRBV20-1 and TRBJ2-3; D possibly uses TRBD1 or TRBD2 (5 bases each). V was trimmed by 3 bases and J by 0 bases, leaving 13 bases between them. There are 15 residues in the CDR3. Germline CDR1 reads DFQATT; CDR2 reads SNEGSKA (reference sequence). CDR3 loop: CSASGTAGSTDTQYF. CDR3 in DNA: TGCAGTGCTAGTGGGACCGCGGGTAGCACAGATACGCAGTATTTT.

This chain uses TRBV13 with TRBJ2-7; tentatively, D is TRBD1 (6 bases). Germline values: CDR1 PRHDT, CDR2 FYEKMQ (reference sequence). The CDR3 loop spans 14 amino acids. V shed 5 bases and J shed 4 bases, with 15 bases lying between them. The chain's CDR3 is CASSPQMRGYEQYF. Here the CDR3 DNA reads TGTGCCAGCAGCCCCCAGATGAGGGGGTACGAGCAGTACTTC.